This is a list of T cell receptor beta chains from one sample in a study of T cell changes during pregnancy in multiple sclerosis. The data were produced by immunoSEQ multiplex PCR, yet TCRdb's version contains in-frame clones alone and is incomplete. The table lists 95,000 to 150,000 clones, roughly 92% of them singletons, with approximately 6.3% in the top ten. The material sequenced was peripheral blood, taken before pregnancy. The receptors here all came from a female donor with multiple sclerosis, enrolled in a pregnancy study. Each CDR3 is given with its conserved first and last residue. The order of the fields is CDR3 protein, CDR3 DNA, V gene, D gene, J gene, clone size. A D gene is named only where the DNA matches it firmly. A row's size may be missing; if present it is once, few, many or a size class.

CASSLTSASTDTQYF | TGCGCCAGCAGCTTGACTAGTGCTAGCACAGATACGCAGTATTTT | TRBV5-1 | NA | TRBJ2-3 | NA
CASSYSSAGGGYTF | TGTGCCAGCAGTTACTCGTCGGCCGGAGGGGGCTACACCTTC | TRBV6-6 | NA | TRBJ1-2 | NA
CASSLVATDNEKLFF | TGTGCCAGCAGCTTGGTTGCAACTGATAATGAAAAACTGTTTTTT | TRBV5-5 | NA | TRBJ1-4 | NA
CASSASSYEQYF | TGTGCCAGCAGCGCGAGCTCCTACGAGCAGTACTTC | TRBV7-9 | NA | TRBJ2-7 | once
CASSERQDGRLFF | TGTGCCAGCAGTGAGAGACAGGACGGGCGGCTGTTTTTT | TRBV2 | NA | TRBJ1-4 | NA
CASSLGTEAYEQYF | TGTGCCAGCAGCTTGGGGACAGAAGCCTACGAGCAGTACTTC | TRBV5-4 | NA | TRBJ2-7 | NA
CASSQVAGGMNEQFF | TGCGCCAGCAGCCAAGTAGCGGGAGGGATGAATGAGCAGTTCTTC | TRBV4-1 | TRBD2 | TRBJ2-1 | NA
CASSESGTGANEKLFF | TGTGCCAGCAGTGAATCCGGGACAGGTGCTAATGAAAAACTGTTTTTT | TRBV25-1 | TRBD1 | TRBJ1-4 | NA
CASSLGLNTGELFF | TGTGCCAGCAGCTTGGGACTCAACACCGGGGAGCTGTTTTTT | TRBV7-3 | NA | TRBJ2-2 | NA
CASSQVRRGRGETQYF | TGCGCCAGCAGCCAAGTACGGAGGGGGCGCGGAGAGACCCAGTACTTC | TRBV4-1 | NA | TRBJ2-5 | NA
CASSLANGGHYGYTF | TGTGCCAGCAGTTTAGCCAACGGGGGGCACTATGGCTACACCTTC | TRBV27 | NA | TRBJ1-2 | NA